This T cell receptor beta chain stems from a study of CD8+ T cells in alopecia areata. Study-wide results and limits: There were also resident alphabeta T cells of normal skin sequenced in scalp samples. For lesional scalp, especially alopecia totalis/universalis, clonality was higher than in normal scalp.

Both peripheral blood and punch biopsies of lesional scalp skin were obtained from patients who had alopecia areata. Sorting separated CD4+ and CD8+ T cells out of PBMCs. TCR sequencing used cDNA made by reverse transcription of extracted RNA. Clones were read by immunoSEQ multiplex PCR, and TCRdb kept only the in-frame ones, dropping some. The table includes 30,000 to 35,000 clones, about 60% detected once. The V gene's germline CDR1 is MDHEN and CDR2 SYDVKM. The ends were cut back, 2 bases at V and 9 bases at J, with 4 bases in the middle. This CDR3 has 11 residues. This clone came up a few times. Its antigen is still unknown.

The sequence was obtained from a human donor with alopecia areata. The sequencing input was NKG2D-high CD8+ T cells sorted from blood. The J gene is TRBJ2-2, the V gene TRBV28; D is unresolved. CDR3: CASSLNWELFF. In nucleotides, the CDR3 is TGTGCCAGCAGTTTAAATTGGGAGCTGTTTTTT.